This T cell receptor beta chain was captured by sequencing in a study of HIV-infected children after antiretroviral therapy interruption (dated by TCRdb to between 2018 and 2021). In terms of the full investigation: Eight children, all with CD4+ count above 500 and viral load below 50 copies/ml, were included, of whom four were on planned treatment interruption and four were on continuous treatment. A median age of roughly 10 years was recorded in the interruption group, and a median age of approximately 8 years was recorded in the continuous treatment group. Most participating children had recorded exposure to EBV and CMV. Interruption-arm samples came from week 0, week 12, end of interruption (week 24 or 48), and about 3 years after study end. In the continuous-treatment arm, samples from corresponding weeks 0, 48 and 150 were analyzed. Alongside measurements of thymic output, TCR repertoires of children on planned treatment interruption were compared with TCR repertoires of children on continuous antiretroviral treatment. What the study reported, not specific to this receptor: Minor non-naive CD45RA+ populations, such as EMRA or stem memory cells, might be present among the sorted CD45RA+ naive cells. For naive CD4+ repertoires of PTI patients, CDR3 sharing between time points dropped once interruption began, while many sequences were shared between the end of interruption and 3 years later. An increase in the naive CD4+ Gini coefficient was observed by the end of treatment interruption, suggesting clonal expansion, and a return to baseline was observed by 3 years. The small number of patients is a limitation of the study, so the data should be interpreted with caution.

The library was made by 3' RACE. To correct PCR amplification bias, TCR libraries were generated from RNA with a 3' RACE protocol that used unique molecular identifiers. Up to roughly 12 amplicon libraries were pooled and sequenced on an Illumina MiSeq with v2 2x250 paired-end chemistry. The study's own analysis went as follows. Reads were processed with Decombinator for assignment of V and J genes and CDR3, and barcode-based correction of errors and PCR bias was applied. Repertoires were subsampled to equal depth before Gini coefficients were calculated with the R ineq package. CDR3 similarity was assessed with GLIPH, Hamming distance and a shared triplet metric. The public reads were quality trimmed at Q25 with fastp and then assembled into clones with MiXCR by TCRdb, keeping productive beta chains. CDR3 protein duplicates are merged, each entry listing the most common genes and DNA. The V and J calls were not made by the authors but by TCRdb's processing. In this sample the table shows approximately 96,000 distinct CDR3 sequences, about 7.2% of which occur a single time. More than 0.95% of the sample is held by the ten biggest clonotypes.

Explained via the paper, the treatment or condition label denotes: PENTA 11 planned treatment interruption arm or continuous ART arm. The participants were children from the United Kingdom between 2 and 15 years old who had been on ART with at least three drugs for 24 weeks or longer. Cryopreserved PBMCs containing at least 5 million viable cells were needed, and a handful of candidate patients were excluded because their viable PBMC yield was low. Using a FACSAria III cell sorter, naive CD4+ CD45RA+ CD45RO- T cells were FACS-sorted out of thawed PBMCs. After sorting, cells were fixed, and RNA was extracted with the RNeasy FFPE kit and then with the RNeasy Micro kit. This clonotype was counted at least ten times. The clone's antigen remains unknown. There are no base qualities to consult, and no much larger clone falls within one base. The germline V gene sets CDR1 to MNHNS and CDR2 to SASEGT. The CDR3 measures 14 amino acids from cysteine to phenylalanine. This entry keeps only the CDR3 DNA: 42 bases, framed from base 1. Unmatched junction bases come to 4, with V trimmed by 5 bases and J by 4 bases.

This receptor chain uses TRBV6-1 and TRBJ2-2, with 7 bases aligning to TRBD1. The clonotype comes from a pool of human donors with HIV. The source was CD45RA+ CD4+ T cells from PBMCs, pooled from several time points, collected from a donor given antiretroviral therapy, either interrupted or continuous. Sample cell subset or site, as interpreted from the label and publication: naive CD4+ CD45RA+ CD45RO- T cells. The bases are TGTGCCAGCAGTAGGGACAGTGGCACCGGGGAGCTGTTTTTT. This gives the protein CASSRDSGTGELFF.